This T cell receptor (beta chain) was profiled in a study of shared clonotypes between healthy human individuals. In this sample, this clone turned up a few times. V was pared by 5 bases and J by 0 bases, with 31 bases between. The CDR3 sequence is 21 residues long. In germline, CDR1 is MDHEN, CDR2 SYDVKM. Per the original data handling: ImmunoSEQ junction-only sequences lacked quality scores, so their filtering differed. Clones were read by immunoSEQ multiplex PCR, and TCRdb kept only the in-frame ones, dropping some. V and J calls and clone size follow that table, whereas D and trimming were derived from the DNA. The repertoire includes over a million clones, 75% to 80% of them detected once, and approximately 0.52% sits in the top ten.

This chain connects TRBV28 to TRBJ1-1; D might be TRBD1 (5 bases). Sequenced material: memory CD4+ T cells from PBMCs. Subset given: CD45RA-negative fraction. This clonotype originated in a man between 18 and 35 years old in good health. Some clones in this sample may be carry-over from other donors' samples. In DNA form, the CDR3 reads TGTGCCAGCAGTAACTCCCTCCACCGGAGAGGTGAGAGGGGAATGAACACTGAAGCTTTCTTT. Protein product: CASSNSLHRRGERGMNTEAFF.